The 16 T cell receptor beta chains below were found in one sample sequenced in a study of blood T cell repertoires in COVID-19. Using immunoSEQ multiplex PCR, the repertoire was profiled, and TCRdb retains in-frame clones only, with some absent. This repertoire shows some 240,000 clones, roughly nine tenths found once; its top ten account for 0.8% to 1%. Source material: peripheral blood. The receptors originated from a man between 60 and 75 years old with COVID-19, enrolled during active disease.

V and J are TRBV24-1 and TRBJ2-1; 9 bases line up with TRBD1. This CDR3 is 17 amino acids long. V shed 4 bases, J shed 4 bases, and the junction held 10 bases outside the gene matches. Germline assignment: CDR1 KGHDR and CDR2 SFDVKD. CDR3 sequence (DNA): TGTGCCACCAGTGACAACAAACAGGGGGCGAGGTACAATGAGCAGTTCTTC. Amino acids: CATSDNKQGARYNEQFF.

The chain has TRBV3-1 (or the pseudogene TRBV3-2) and TRBJ1-5, with D tentatively TRBD1 (5 bases). V was trimmed by 1 base and J by 0 bases, leaving 10 bases between them. The CDR3 sequence is 16 residues long. The germline gives CDR1 LGHDT, CDR2 YNNKEL (reference sequence). CDR3 sequence: CASSQGGPGSNQPQHF. For the CDR3, the DNA is TGTGCCAGCAGCCAAGGGGGCCCGGGTAGCAATCAGCCCCAGCATTTT.

This clone appeared a single time. The CDR3 spells CASRWRGAVGGYTF. DNA for the CDR3: TGTGCCAGTAGGTGGAGGGGCGCCGTAGGGGGCTACACCTTC. The rearrangement links TRBV19 to TRBJ1-2; TRBD1 is a possible D gene (5 bases). The CDR3 contains 14 residues. Between the trimmed V and J ends, which lost 6 bases and 8 bases, there was a span of 19 bases. From germline, CDR1 is LNHDA and CDR2 SQIVND (reference sequence).

The V gene is TRBV7-2, the J gene TRBJ1-5, with D tentatively TRBD1 (5 bases). The CDR3 length is 14 residues. V shed 1 base and J shed 4 bases, with 8 bases lying between them. Germline assignment: CDR1 SGHTA and CDR2 FQGNSA. As DNA, the CDR3 is TGTGCCAGCAGCTTAGTTCGGGGGAATCAGCCCCAGCATTTT. Protein product: CASSLVRGNQPQHF. The full variable domain, with the rest looked up from reference TRBV7-2 and TRBJ1-5, is GAGVSQSPSNKVTEKGKDVELRCDPISGHTALYWYRQSLGQGLEFLIYFQGNSAPDKSGLPSDRFSAERTGGSVSTLTIQRTQQEDSAVYLCASSLVRGNQPQHFGDGTRLSIL.

This sequence joins TRBV5-8 and TRBJ2-7; D is unresolved. This CDR3 comprises 16 residues. The V gene lost 2 bases and the J gene lost 0 bases, with 15 bases spanning the gap. CDR1 and CDR2 (germline): SGHTS, YDEGEE. CDR3 in DNA: TGTGCCAGCAGCTTAGGATTCCCTAACTACTCCTACGAGCAGTACTTC. Residues: CASSLGFPNYSYEQYF.

CDR3 coding DNA: TGCGCCAGCAGCCACGGGACAGGGGACACCGGGGAGCTGTTTTTT. This translates into CASSHGTGDTGELFF. The chain joins TRBV4-3 to TRBJ2-2; 10 bases agree with TRBD1. Unmatched junction bases numbered 1, after V lost 3 bases and J lost 3 bases. CDR1 and CDR2 (germline): LGHNA, YSLEER. This CDR3 has 15 residues.

V gene TRBV7-3 combines with J gene TRBJ1-1; the D gene is possibly TRBD1 (5 bases). There are 15 residues in the CDR3. Germline V gene sequence: CDR1 SGHTA, CDR2 FQGTGA. Between the trimmed V and J ends, which lost 2 bases and 5 bases, there was a span of 15 bases. DNA of the CDR3: TGTGCCAGCAGCTTACGGGCCACCGGGGGGACTGAAGCTTTCTTT. This sequence encodes CASSLRATGGTEAFF.

The chain employs TRBV28 and TRBJ2-7; 8 nucleotides line up with TRBD2. This CDR3 spans 17 amino acids. After removal of 6 bases from V and 2 bases from J, the junction contained 15 bases not matched to a gene. In germline, CDR1 is MDHEN, CDR2 SYDVKM. CDR3 in amino acids: CASSLRSGSGAPYEQYF. CDR3 nucleotide sequence: TGTGCCAGCAGCCTTCGTTCGGGTAGCGGGGCCCCCTACGAGCAGTACTTC.

This chain connects TRBV18 to TRBJ1-4, with 10 bases fitting TRBD1. Germline V gene sequence: CDR1 KGHSH, CDR2 LQKENI. CDR3 size: 15 residues. The V gene end was trimmed by 6 bases and the J gene end by 5 bases; junction bases not matched to a gene: 6. In DNA, the CDR3 is TGTGCCAGCTCTCGACAGGGGGCGATCAATGAAAAACTGTTTTTT. Protein: CASSRQGAINEKLFF.

The J gene is TRBJ2-7, the V gene TRBV9, with 8 positions matching TRBD1. J was trimmed by 1 base and V by 6 bases; bases with no gene match: 6. Germline V lookup: CDR1 SGDLS, CDR2 YYNGEE. There are 14 residues in the CDR3. In nucleotides, the CDR3 is TGTGCCAGCACCAAGGGACAGGCGTCCTACGAGCAGTACTTC. It yields the protein CASTKGQASYEQYF.

CDR3 sequence (DNA): TGTGCCAGTAAATCGGGGGGCTCTAACTATGGCTACACCTTC. Its protein product is CASKSGGSNYGYTF. This chain uses TRBV19 with TRBJ1-2, with D possibly being TRBD1 (6 bases). V was cut by 7 bases and J by 0 bases, with 12 bases left in between. Germline CDR1 is LNHDA and CDR2 is SQIVND (reference sequence). This CDR3 is 14 amino acids long.

The rearrangement uses TRBV6-6 and TRBJ2-7; 9 nucleotides agree with TRBD2. There are 15 residues in the CDR3. Germline V gene lookup returns CDR1 MNHNY and CDR2 SVGAGI (reference sequence). V trimming: 4 bases; J trimming: 4 bases; junction bases outside the gene matches: 8. The CDR3 sequence is CASSLRLAGIYEQYF. The CDR3 DNA reads TGTGCCAGCAGTTTGCGGCTAGCGGGGATTTACGAGCAGTACTTC.

The V and J genes are TRBV28 and TRBJ1-2; 7 nucleotides align to TRBD1. Per germline, CDR1 MDHEN and CDR2 SYDVKM. J was trimmed by 1 base and V by 7 bases; bases with no gene match: 9. The CDR3 totals 15 residues. The CDR3 sequence: CASNYNRGGNYGYTF. The CDR3 DNA reads TGTGCCAGCAACTACAACAGGGGAGGTAACTATGGCTACACCTTC.

The sample holds one count of this clone. The J gene is TRBJ1-2, the V gene TRBV28; the match to TRBD1 covers 11 bases. The CDR3 contains 15 residues. V lost 3 bases, J lost 8 bases, and 8 bases stayed unmatched. CDR1 and CDR2 from the germline V gene are MDHEN and SYDVKM. Here the CDR3 DNA reads TGTGCCAGCAGTTTCCGGACAGGGGGCCTCCGCGGCTACACCTTC. Protein sequence: CASSFRTGGLRGYTF.

This chain connects TRBV27 to TRBJ1-5; no clear D. The CDR3 runs to 13 residues. Germline CDR1 is MNHEY and CDR2 is SMNVEV (reference sequence). Trimming took 6 bases from V and 4 from J, leaving 10 bases between them. The CDR3 region is CASSQAQNQPQHF. The CDR3 bases are TGTGCCAGCAGCCAGGCCCAGAATCAGCCCCAGCATTTT.

The chain has TRBV7-9 and TRBJ1-3; D is possibly TRBD1 (5 bases). Germline V gene lookup returns CDR1 SEHNR and CDR2 FQNEAQ (reference sequence). V gave up 6 bases and J gave up 3 bases, with 12 bases separating them. There are 14 residues in the CDR3. The CDR3 DNA is TGTGCCAGCAGATACACAGGATTTGGAAACACCATATATTTT. Amino acid sequence: CASRYTGFGNTIYF.